A single TCR beta chain is shown here with its context. Antigen specificity is unknown. The sample is drawn from a study of T cells in tuberculosis. Findings and caveats of the study: Active tuberculosis alpha repertoires lay closer to GMM-specific TCRs than controls'.

Described time point: new active TB diagnosis, blood taken before or within 7 days of starting treatment. Assay: immunoSEQ multiplex PCR; the TCRdb copy retains only in-frame clones and omits some. The sample holds 5,000 or so clones, 95% to 98% seen once. This CDR3 comprises 14 residues. The germline CDR1 and CDR2 sequences are SGHVS and FQNEAQ. Trimming took 0 bases from V and 2 from J, leaving 8 bases between them. The sample consisted of PBMCs, taken at tuberculosis diagnosis. The sequence was collected from an adult with tuberculosis. V and J are TRBV7-8 and TRBJ2-7; no definite D call. In DNA, the CDR3 is TGTGCCAGCAGCTTAGCGCGAGAGCCCTACGAGCAGTACTTC. Translation gives CASSLAREPYEQYF.